This paragraph covers one T cell receptor (beta chain) sequence. Which antigen it targets is not known. Base qualities are not recorded, but no much larger clone differs from it by a single base. The intended sense of this specimen's time point label: baseline before first vaccination. Vaccinee samples came from UK trials COV001 and COV002, including a single-blind randomized controlled phase 2/3 trial of AZD1222 (ChAdOx1 nCoV-19) in healthy adults. For TCRbeta chain sequencing, PBMC samples were collected from trial participants at day 0 and at day 28 after the second dose. The data stem from a study of T cell responses to AZD1222 COVID-19 vaccine (dated by TCRdb to the early 2020s). With regard to the full study: Because spike-specific TCR depth and breadth did not differ between the two schedules, AZD1222 recipients who got a second dose at roughly 4 weeks were pooled with those who got a second dose at roughly 12 weeks. TCR sequencing covered about 230 trial participants: 200 to 220 given two doses of AZD1222 and approximately 26 given two doses of MenACWY control vaccine. Trial participants were enrolled by age into 18-55, 56-69 and 70-plus year subgroups, with roughly 160, 29 and 62 TCR-sequenced participants respectively.

The V end gives up 5 bases and the J end 4 bases, leaving 8 bases in the junction not matched to a gene. CDR1 is given as SGHAT and CDR2 as FQDESV, both from the germline V gene (reference sequence). Spanning cysteine to phenylalanine, the CDR3 consists of 14 amino acids. Just CDR3 DNA is preserved here, 42 bases in frame from base 1. Points the paper makes about the study in general: Epitopes outside the regions mutated in the B.1.351 and B.1.1.7 variants were reportedly recognized by nearly half of the unique spike-specific TCRs. Because no day 14 peak-response samples were available, repertoires were characterized only after the peak T cell response. A significant rise in spike-specific TCR breadth and depth was observed after two AZD1222 doses relative to day 0 and relative to MenACWY recipients. Only a handful of AZD1222 recipients were SARS-CoV-2 seropositive at baseline, limiting conclusions about previously exposed vaccinees. The vaccine-associated CD4 TCRs covered the entire spike protein, and the dominant responses fell in regions 160-218 and 743-854. Participants were mostly white British and included more females than males, and it was suggested by the authors that clonal diversity may have been underestimated. In the small 56-69-year group, the increase in depth fell short of significance, most likely because of low power.

The CDR3 regions of human TCRbeta chains were analyzed by immunosequencing. On the study's bioinformatics: Repertoire TCRs were matched against a reference library of SARS-CoV-2-specific TCRs generated with the MIRA antigen-specificity platform. Breadth was defined as the fraction of unique TCRs that were SARS-CoV-2-associated. Depth was defined as the fraction of total T cells that were SARS-CoV-2-associated. Using the MIRA data, each spike-specific TCR was mapped to the spike region that the TCR reacts to and placed in a CD4 or CD8 class. Log10-transformed breadth and depth values were compared by one-way ANOVA with Sidak's multiple comparisons tests. TCRdb holds this immuneACCESS table with in-frame rearrangements only. Some clones are missing; in checked studies, unresolved V genes explain under half, and the rest has no known cause. That table is the source of V, J and clone size, and D and trimming were worked out from the DNA. The sample table holds some 130,000 clones, of which roughly 90% were seen once. The ten largest make up around 5% of the sample.

The sequencing here drew on peripheral blood, taken on day 0 of AZD1222 vaccination. The chain couples TRBV11-1 to TRBJ2-7, with TRBD1 matching 7 junction bases. The sequence derives from an adult in good health. The CDR3 here reads CASSPNRGPYEQYF. Here is the DNA: TGTGCCAGCAGCCCCAACAGGGGTCCTTACGAGCAGTACTTC. With the rest looked up from the reference TRBV11-1 and TRBJ2-7 genes rather than sequenced, the full variable domain is EAEVAQSPRYKITEKSQAVAFWCDPISGHATLYWYRQILGQGPELLVQFQDESVVDDSQLPKDRFSAERLKGVDSTLKIQPAELGDSAMYLCASSPNRGPYEQYFGPGTRLTVT.